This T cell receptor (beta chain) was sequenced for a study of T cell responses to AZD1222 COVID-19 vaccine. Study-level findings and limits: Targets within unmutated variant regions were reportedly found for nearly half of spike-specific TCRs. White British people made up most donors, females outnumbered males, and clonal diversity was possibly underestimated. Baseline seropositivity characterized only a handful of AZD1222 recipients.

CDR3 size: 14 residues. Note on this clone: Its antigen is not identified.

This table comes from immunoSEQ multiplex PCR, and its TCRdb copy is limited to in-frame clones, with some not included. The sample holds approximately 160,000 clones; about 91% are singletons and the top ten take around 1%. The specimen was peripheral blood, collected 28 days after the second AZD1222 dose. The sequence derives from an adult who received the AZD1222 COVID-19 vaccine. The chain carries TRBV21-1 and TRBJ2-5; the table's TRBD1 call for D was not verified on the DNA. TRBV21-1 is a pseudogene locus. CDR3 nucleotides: TGTGCCAACGGGACAGGGGTCGTCCAAGAGACCCAGTACTTC. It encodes CANGTGVVQETQYF.